Reported below is one TCR beta chain. This specimen comes from a study of cytomegalovirus exposure and HLA in healthy donors. The PCR was carried out with 60 Vbeta primers and 13 Jbeta primers. Produced via immunoSEQ multiplex PCR; TCRdb's table is partial and in-frame only. The sample lists some 250,000 clones, more than 75% occurring once. The CDR3 spans 13 residues. Per germline, CDR1 SGHRS and CDR2 YFSETQ. V dropped 0 bases and J dropped 10 bases, with 13 bases sitting between them. Material for sequencing was PBMCs. This chain connects TRBV5-1 to TRBJ1-1; tentatively, D is TRBD1 (5 bases). The sequence derives from a woman between 40 and 50 years old in good health and CMV-seropositive. The CDR3 reads CASSLGQGNGAFF. The CDR3 DNA reads TGCGCCAGCAGCTTGGGGCAGGGTAATGGAGCTTTCTTT.